This T cell receptor (beta chain) derives from a study of shared clonotypes between healthy human individuals. This clone showed up just once. Method: immunoSEQ multiplex PCR; TCRdb's copy keeps in-frame clones and lacks some. The sample consists of over a million clones, roughly 97% of them appearing once. Trimming stripped 5 bases from V and 2 bases from J, with 16 bases between. The CDR3 covers 15 residues. Germline-derived CDR1 and CDR2 are LNHNV and YYDKDF (reference sequence). This chain joins TRBV15 and TRBJ2-7; D may be TRBD1 or TRBD2 (5 bases each). Specimen: naive CD4+ T cells sorted from blood. Noted subset: CD45RA+ positively selected. The clonotype comes from a man aged 25 to 40 in good health. The CDR3 sequence: CATSGRGRGTYEQYF. The CDR3 bases are TGTGCCACCAGCGGACGGGGACGGGGAACCTACGAGCAGTACTTC.